These 24 T cell receptor beta chains share one sample of origin, sequenced in a study of CD8 T cells in ankylosing spondylitis (dated by TCRdb to 2016 to 2017). Overall study results and their limits: Blood from ankylosing spondylitis patients appeared to be characterized by a TCR beta motif made up of under 10 highly homologous amino acid variants.

The antigens these receptors bind are not known. Libraries were constructed by 5' RACE. The sequencing machine was an Illumina HiSeq 2500. TCRdb took the public reads, trimmed them with fastp at Q25, ran MiXCR for clone calling and kept in-frame beta chains. Each CDR3 protein appears once, grouped with its most common genes and DNA. In all, the sample holds about 500,000 distinct CDR3 sequences, and approximately 11% of those were seen once. The ten largest make up over 6.5% of the sample. Sequencing was done on a sample of blood, either unsorted or a sorted T cell fraction (not recorded which). These receptor sequences come from a male donor with ankylosing spondylitis.

This clonotype was detected many times. The CDR3 region has the DNA TGTGCCAGCAGAAAGGGGACAAATAGCGGGAACAGCTCCTACGAGCAGTACGTC. It specifies CASRKGTNSGNSSYEQYV. The V and J genes are TRBV11-2 and TRBJ2-7; 8 positions agree with TRBD2. Losses at the gene ends were 6 bases for V and 0 bases for J; bases not matched to a gene: 16. The CDR3 is made up of 18 amino acids. Germline values: CDR1 SGHAT, CDR2 FQNNGV.

This clonotype was detected many times. Here the CDR3 DNA reads TGTGCCAGCAGCCAATGGGCACAGAGCACAGATACGCAGTATTTT. This codes for CASSQWAQSTDTQYF. This chain connects TRBV14 to TRBJ2-3; no clear D gene. The V end lost 2 bases, the J end lost 0 bases, and 9 bases lay between the germline ends. Germline CDR1 and CDR2: SGHDN and FVKESK. The CDR3 extends over 15 amino acids.

Written as DNA, the CDR3 is TGTGCCAGCACAACCATCCTGGGGGCAGATACGCAGTATTTT. This codes for CASTTILGADTQYF. The rearrangement uses TRBV6-1 and TRBJ2-3; D tentatively reads TRBD1 or TRBD2 (5 bases each). The CDR3 contains 14 residues. CDR1 is MNHNS and CDR2 is SASEGT in the germline V gene. V shed 7 bases and J shed 4 bases, with 15 bases lying between them.

V is TRBV2 and J is TRBJ2-4; D remains unclear. The germline V and J ends were trimmed by 6 bases and 8 bases, with 14 bases remaining between them. CDR3 size: 13 residues. The germline CDR1 and CDR2 sequences are SNHLY and FYNNEI. CDR3 region: CASRLGPGDIQYF. The DNA for the CDR3 is TGTGCCAGCAGGTTGGGTCCTGGGGACATTCAGTACTTC.

This clonotype was seen more than once but under ten times. The J gene is TRBJ2-1, the V gene TRBV24-1; TRBD2 aligns across 9 bases. The V gene end was trimmed by 9 bases and the J gene end by 9 bases; junction bases not matched to a gene: 11. CDR3 size: 14 residues. Germline-derived CDR1 and CDR2 are KGHDR and SFDVKD. Here the CDR3 DNA reads TGTGCCACCGGGCTAGCGGGAACTATATCTGAGCAGTTCTTC. Its translation: CATGLAGTISEQFF.

The chain combines TRBV7-2 with TRBJ1-1; D might be TRBD1 (6 bases). Between the trimmed V and J ends, which lost 5 bases and 10 bases, there was a span of 17 bases. The germline V gene has CDR1 SGHTA and CDR2 FQGNSA. The CDR3 loop spans 13 amino acids. The CDR3 sequence: CASSRLPGASAFF. CDR3 nucleotides: TGTGCCAGCAGCCGCTTACCGGGGGCCTCAGCTTTCTTT. Together with reference TRBV7-2 and TRBJ1-1, the CDR3 gives the full variable domain: GAGVSQSPSNKVTEKGKDVELRCDPISGHTALYWYRQSLGQGLEFLIYFQGNSAPDKSGLPSDRFSAERTGGSVSTLTIQRTQQEDSAVYLCASSRLPGASAFFGQGTRLTVV.

In its sample, this clonotype was seen a few times. The chain carries TRBV24-1 and TRBJ2-1; tentatively, D is TRBD1 (5 bases). V was shortened by 5 bases and J by 0 bases, with 7 bases between the two germline ends. Germline assignment: CDR1 KGHDR and CDR2 SFDVKD. The CDR3 has 14 amino acids. In DNA form, the CDR3 reads TGTGCCACCAGTGCAGGGAACTCCTACAATGAGCAGTTCTTC. Encoded protein: CATSAGNSYNEQFF.

As regards this clonotype: One end of the junction is discordant with germline, which a read error may explain. The chain carries TRBV5-1 and TRBJ2-2, with D maybe TRBD2 (6 bases). CDR3 size: 14 residues. Germline-derived CDR1 and CDR2 are SGHRS and YFSETQ. The CDR3 bases are TGCGCCAGGAGCTTGAGGCTGGACTACGGGGAGCTGTTTTTT. It specifies CARSLRLDYGELFF.

The genes are TRBV12-3 or TRBV12-4 and TRBJ2-2; TRBD1 matches at 7 bases. This CDR3 region has 14 residues. Unmatched junction bases numbered 3, after V lost 6 bases and J lost 2 bases. The CDR3 is CASRTGLNTGELFF. CDR3 in DNA: TGTGCCAGCAGGACAGGGCTCAACACCGGGGAGCTGTTTTTT.

Many counts were recorded for this clonotype. This chain joins TRBV27 and TRBJ2-3, with D possibly TRBD2 on 5 matching bases. The CDR3 is 15 amino acids. Looked up from germline, CDR1 is MNHEY and CDR2 is SMNVEV (reference sequence). Trimming took off 5 bases at V and 2 bases at J, with 14 bases between the two ends. Written as DNA, the CDR3 is TGTGCCAGCAGTCCGACTTTCGGGGTCACAGATACGCAGTATTTT. Translating it yields CASSPTFGVTDTQYF.

The chain couples TRBV28 to TRBJ2-3; TRBD2 aligns across 14 bases. V lost 3 bases, J lost 0 bases, and 5 bases stayed unmatched. This CDR3 contains 18 residues. Per germline, CDR1 MDHEN and CDR2 SYDVKM. The CDR3 loop reads CASSFYGTSGSSTDTQYF. In DNA, the CDR3 is TGTGCCAGCAGTTTCTACGGGACTAGCGGGAGTAGCACAGATACGCAGTATTTT.

The V and J genes are TRBV24-1 and TRBJ2-1; the match to TRBD1 covers 9 bases. The CDR3 runs to 15 residues. The germline gives CDR1 KGHDR, CDR2 SFDVKD. The junction had 4 bases not matched to a gene; V was cut back by 4 bases and J by 4 bases. The CDR3 reads CATSDTGQGYNEQFF. The CDR3 nucleotides are TGTGCCACCAGTGACACGGGACAGGGTTACAATGAGCAGTTCTTC.

The chain uses TRBV18 and TRBJ1-2; D remains unclear. Germline V gene data show CDR1 as KGHSH and CDR2 as LQKENI. The CDR3 sequence is 13 residues long. V gave up 6 bases and J gave up 4 bases, with 12 bases separating them. Written as DNA, the CDR3 is TGTGCCAGCTCTCGAGATTACAGCTATGGCTACACCTTC. It yields the protein CASSRDYSYGYTF.

This clonotype was seen more than once but under ten times. The CDR3 sequence: CASTPGRMVTGELFF. Written as DNA, the CDR3 is TGTGCCAGCACTCCAGGGAGAATGGTCACCGGGGAGCTGTTTTTT. The rearrangement uses TRBV12-3 or TRBV12-4 and TRBJ2-2, with D perhaps matching TRBD1 or TRBD2 (5 bases each). The CDR3 totals 15 residues. V was clipped by 7 bases and J by 4 bases, with 16 bases between them.

At least ten counts were recorded for this clonotype. This sequence joins TRBV12-5 and TRBJ2-3, with D possibly being TRBD2 (6 bases). This CDR3 has 16 residues. Per germline, CDR1 LGHNT and CDR2 FRNRAP. V was pared by 7 bases and J by 1 base, with 18 bases between. The CDR3 bases are TGTGCTAGTGCCCCGCTAGCGTTCCAAGGCACAGATACGCAGTATTTT. Translating gives CASAPLAFQGTDTQYF.

This clonotype has ten or more counts. The V call is TRBV20-1, the J call TRBJ2-1; D tentatively fits TRBD1 or TRBD2 (6 bases each). This CDR3 region has 11 residues. CDR1 is DFQATT and CDR2 is SNEGSKA in the germline V gene (reference sequence). The V and J ends lost 4 bases and 9 bases respectively, with 10 bases between them. The CDR3 coding sequence is TGCAGTGCTAAGACGGGGGCTGAGCAGTTCTTC. Amino acids: CSAKTGAEQFF.

This clonotype was seen a few times. The chain uses TRBV5-1 and TRBJ2-5; 10 nucleotides line up with TRBD1. There are 13 residues in the CDR3. The germline gives CDR1 SGHRS, CDR2 YFSETQ. With 4 bases clipped from V and 5 bases from J, the junction kept 2 bases outside the gene matches. The DNA of the CDR3 is TGCGCCAGCAGCGGGACAGGGGTGGAGACCCAGTACTTC. Translation: CASSGTGVETQYF.

A few counts support this clonotype. CDR3 in amino acids: CASSLQETYGYTF. As DNA, the CDR3 is TGTGCCAGCAGTCTACAGGAGACCTATGGCTACACCTTC. The V call is TRBV12-3 or TRBV12-4, the J call TRBJ1-2, with a possible D match to TRBD1 (5 bases). The CDR3 runs to 13 residues. Trimming took off 5 bases at V and 4 bases at J, with 11 bases between the two ends.

Many counts were recorded for this clonotype. The rearrangement joins TRBV7-2 to TRBJ2-3; no reliable D call. The germline CDR1 and CDR2 sequences are SGHTA and FQGNSA. CDR3 length equals 14 residues. Trimming took off 1 base at V and 5 bases at J, with 10 bases between the two ends. The chain's CDR3 is CASSLGAVIDTQYF. In DNA, the CDR3 is TGTGCCAGCAGCTTAGGCGCTGTGATAGATACGCAGTATTTT. The complete variable domain, with remaining parts taken from reference TRBV7-2 and TRBJ2-3, reads GAGVSQSPSNKVTEKGKDVELRCDPISGHTALYWYRQSLGQGLEFLIYFQGNSAPDKSGLPSDRFSAERTGGSVSTLTIQRTQQEDSAVYLCASSLGAVIDTQYFGPGTRLTVL.

V and J are TRBV20-1 and TRBJ2-3; TRBD2 matches 8 bases. The CDR3 length is 14 residues. The V segment lost 6 bases and the J segment 2 bases; nucleotides outside the gene matches: 7. From germline, CDR1 is DFQATT and CDR2 SNEGSKA (reference sequence). For the CDR3, the DNA is TGCAGTGCGCTACTAGCGGTAATCACAGATACGCAGTATTTT. As protein: CSALLAVITDTQYF.

The V gene is TRBV4-2, the J gene TRBJ2-1; 12 bases are a match to TRBD2. This CDR3 is built from 15 residues. The ends lost 4 bases at V and 6 bases at J; junction bases unmatched: 4. Germline V CDR1 and CDR2: LGHNA, YNFKEQ. The CDR3 bases are TGTGCCAGCAGCCCTAGCGGGAGGGCCCTCAATGAGCAGTTCTTC. Protein product: CASSPSGRALNEQFF.

The chain couples TRBV7-9 to TRBJ2-7; D not certain. The V and J ends lost 7 bases and 2 bases respectively, with 15 bases between them. Germline loops: CDR1 SEHNR, CDR2 FQNEAQ (reference sequence). This CDR3 is 14 amino acids long. The CDR3 reads CASTLGEGPYEQYF. The CDR3 DNA reads as TGTGCCAGCACCCTCGGTGAAGGACCCTACGAGCAGTACTTC.

There are a few counts of this clonotype. The CDR3 bases are TGTGCCAGCAGCGCCGGGCCCGGGGGTTCACCCCTCCACTTT. The encoded protein is CASSAGPGGSPLHF. The chain joins TRBV25-1 to TRBJ1-6; TRBD1 is a possible D gene (5 bases). Trimming took 6 bases from V and 9 from J, leaving 15 bases between them. The CDR3 contains 14 residues. The V gene's germline CDR1 is MGHDK and CDR2 SYGVNS.

The chain carries TRBV18 and TRBJ2-2, with TRBD2 identical over 9 bases. Per the germline V gene, CDR1 is KGHSH and CDR2 is LQKENI. The CDR3 runs to 15 residues. Trimming took 3 bases from V and 4 from J; bases not matched to a gene: 3. In nucleotides, the CDR3 is TGTGCCAGCTCACCGCGAGCGGGAGGCACCGGGGAGCTGTTTTTT. Translation gives CASSPRAGGTGELFF.